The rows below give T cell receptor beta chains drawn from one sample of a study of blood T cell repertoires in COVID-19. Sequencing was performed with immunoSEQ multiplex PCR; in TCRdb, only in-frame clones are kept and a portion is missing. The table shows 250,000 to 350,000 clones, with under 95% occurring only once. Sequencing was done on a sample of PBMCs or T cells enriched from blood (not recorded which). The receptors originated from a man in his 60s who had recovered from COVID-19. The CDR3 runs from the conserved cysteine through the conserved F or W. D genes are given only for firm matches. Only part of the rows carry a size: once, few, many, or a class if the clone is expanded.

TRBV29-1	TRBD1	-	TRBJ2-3	CSVDTGQGMGDTQYF
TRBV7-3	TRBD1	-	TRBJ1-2	CASSQTGGGGYTF
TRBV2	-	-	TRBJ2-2	CASSDTPRGELFF
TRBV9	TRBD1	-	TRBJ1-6	CASSDRQGGNSPLHF
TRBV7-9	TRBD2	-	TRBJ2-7	CASLPGTSGRTTSYEQYF
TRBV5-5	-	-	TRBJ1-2	CASSSRQAANYGYTF
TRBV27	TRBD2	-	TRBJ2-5	CASSRGLAGVATQYF
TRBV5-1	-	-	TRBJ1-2	CASSPRGATNYGYTF
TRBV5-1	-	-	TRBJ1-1	CASSLYGSTEAFF
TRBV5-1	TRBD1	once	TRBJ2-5	CASSQKPTTGGATVTQYF
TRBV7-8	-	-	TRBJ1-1	CASSSNPTENTEAFF
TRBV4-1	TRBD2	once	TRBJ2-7	CASSQVAGPPHEQYF
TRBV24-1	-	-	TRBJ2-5	CARRRADEQETQYF
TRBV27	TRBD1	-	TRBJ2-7	CASSYRGWTNEQYF
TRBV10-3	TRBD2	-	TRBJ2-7	CAILTTIAGSSYEQYF
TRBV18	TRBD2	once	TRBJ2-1	CASSPPSREGLWNEQFF
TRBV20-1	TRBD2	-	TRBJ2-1	CSASIAGHSTNEQFF
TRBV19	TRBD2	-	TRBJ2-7	CASSIRVPSGGSYEQYF
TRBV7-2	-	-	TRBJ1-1	CASSLQAMNTEAFF
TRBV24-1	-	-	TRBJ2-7	CATVAGKGYEQYF
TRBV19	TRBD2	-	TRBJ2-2	CASRVGLVGSGELFF
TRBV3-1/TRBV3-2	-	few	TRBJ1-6	CASSLGRRGSPLHF
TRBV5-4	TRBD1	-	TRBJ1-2	CASREGQLTNYGYTF
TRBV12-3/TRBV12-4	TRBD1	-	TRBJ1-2	CASNNRGTGGYTF
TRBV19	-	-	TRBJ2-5	CASSSTDQETQYF
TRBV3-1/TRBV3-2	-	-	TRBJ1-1	CASSPDLYTEAFF
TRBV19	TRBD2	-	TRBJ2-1	CASSTRLAGLEQFF
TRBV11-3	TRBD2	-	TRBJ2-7	CASSQGRESTYEQYF
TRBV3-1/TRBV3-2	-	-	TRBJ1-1	CASRQLAGQRNTEAFF
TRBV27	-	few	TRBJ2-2	CASISLGTAGYTGELFF
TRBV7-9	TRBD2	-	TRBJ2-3	CASSPNGGGTDTQYF
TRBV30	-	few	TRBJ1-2	CAWTRQDLYGYTF
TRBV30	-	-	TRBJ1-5	CAWGRFNQPQHF
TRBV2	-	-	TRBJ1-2	CAGRRANYGYTF
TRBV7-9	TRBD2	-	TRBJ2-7	CASSLASGGPYEQYF
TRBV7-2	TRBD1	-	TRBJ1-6	CASSSNRGVSPLHF
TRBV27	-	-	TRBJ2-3	CASSFRESDTQYF
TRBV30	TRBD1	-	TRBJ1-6	CAWSALGQGAGSPLHF
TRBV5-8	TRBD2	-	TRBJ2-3	CASSILAGSTDTQYF
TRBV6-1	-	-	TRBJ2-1	CASSEIGSSYNEQFF
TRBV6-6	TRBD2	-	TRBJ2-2	CASSRRGTRLRTHTGELFF
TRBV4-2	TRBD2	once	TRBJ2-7	CASSHYGGGVKNEQYF
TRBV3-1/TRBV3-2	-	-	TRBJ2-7	CASSFQRATSYEQYF
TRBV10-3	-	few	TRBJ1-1	CAISERENTEAFF
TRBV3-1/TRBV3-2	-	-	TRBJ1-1	CASSPGSSPEAFF
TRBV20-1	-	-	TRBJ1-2	CSASRGNGYTF
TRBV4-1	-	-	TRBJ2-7	CASSQTFRDTSYEQYF
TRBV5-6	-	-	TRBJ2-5	CASSLVLQETQYF
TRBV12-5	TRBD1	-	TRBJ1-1	CASVNRGLSEAFF
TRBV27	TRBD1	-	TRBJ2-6	CASRRTGGLGANVLTF